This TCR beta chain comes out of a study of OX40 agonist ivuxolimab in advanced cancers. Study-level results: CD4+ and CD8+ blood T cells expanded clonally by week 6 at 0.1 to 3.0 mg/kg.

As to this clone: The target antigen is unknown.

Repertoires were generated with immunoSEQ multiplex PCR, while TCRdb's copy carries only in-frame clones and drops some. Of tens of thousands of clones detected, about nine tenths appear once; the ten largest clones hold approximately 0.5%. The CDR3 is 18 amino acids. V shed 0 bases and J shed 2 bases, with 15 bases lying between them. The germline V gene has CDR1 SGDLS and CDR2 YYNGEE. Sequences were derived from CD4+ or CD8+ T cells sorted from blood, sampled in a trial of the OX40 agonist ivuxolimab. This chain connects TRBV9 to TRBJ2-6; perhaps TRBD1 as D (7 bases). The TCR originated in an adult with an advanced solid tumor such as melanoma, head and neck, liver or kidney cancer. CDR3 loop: CASSVVAGGLTGANVLTF. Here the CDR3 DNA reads TGTGCCAGCAGCGTAGTGGCAGGGGGACTTACTGGGGCCAACGTCCTGACTTTC.